This entry describes one T cell receptor beta chain. Profiling relied on immunoSEQ multiplex PCR, and the TCRdb table lists in-frame clones only, not all of them. The sample includes about 70,000 clones, 90% of them seen just once. CDR3 size: 16 residues. The V end was cut by 4 bases, the J end by 9 bases, with 19 bases between. From germline, CDR1 is MNHEY and CDR2 SMNVEV (reference sequence). The entry originates in a study of blood T cell repertoires in COVID-19. As for the study in general: Specimens from acute and convalescent COVID-19 originated in the United States, Italy and Spain. From T cells, B-cell-depleted T cells, or PBMCs came the material, which was cDNA or gDNA.

This TCR was sampled from a human donor in a cohort sampled during active COVID-19. Source material: peripheral blood. The V call is TRBV27, the J call TRBJ1-6, with a weak D call TRBD1 (6 bases). The DNA for the CDR3 is TGTGCCAGCAGTTCTAACACTGCAGGGGTGGGTTCACCCCTCCACTTT. This codes for CASSSNTAGVGSPLHF.